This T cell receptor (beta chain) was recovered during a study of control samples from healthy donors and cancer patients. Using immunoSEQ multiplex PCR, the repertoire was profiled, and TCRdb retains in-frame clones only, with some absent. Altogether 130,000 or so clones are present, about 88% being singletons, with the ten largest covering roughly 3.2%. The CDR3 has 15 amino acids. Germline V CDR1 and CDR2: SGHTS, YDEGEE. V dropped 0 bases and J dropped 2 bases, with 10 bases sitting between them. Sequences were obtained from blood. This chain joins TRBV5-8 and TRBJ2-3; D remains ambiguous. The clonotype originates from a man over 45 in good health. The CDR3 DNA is TGTGCCAGCAGCTTGGGGGCCAGAAACACAGATACGCAGTATTTT. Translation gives CASSLGARNTDTQYF.